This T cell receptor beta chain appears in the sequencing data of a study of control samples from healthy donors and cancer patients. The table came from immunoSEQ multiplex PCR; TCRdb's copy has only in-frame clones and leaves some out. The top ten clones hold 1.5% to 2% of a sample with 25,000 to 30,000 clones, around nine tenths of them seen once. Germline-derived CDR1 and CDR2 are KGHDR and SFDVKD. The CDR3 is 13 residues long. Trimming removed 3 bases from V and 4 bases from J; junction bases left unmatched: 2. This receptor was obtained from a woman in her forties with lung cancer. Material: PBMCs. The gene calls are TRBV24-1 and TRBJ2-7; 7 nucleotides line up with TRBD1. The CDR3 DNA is TGTGCCACCAGTGATACGGGACAGTACGAGCAGTACTTC. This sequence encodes CATSDTGQYEQYF.